This T cell receptor (beta chain) was captured in a study of Graves' ophthalmopathy and Graves' hyperthyroidism. This clonotype was observed many times. The authors amplified TCR beta CDR3 regions from RNA transcripts. An opening RT-PCR round employed HTBI primers and preceded a second-round multiplex PCR. TCRdb re-derived calls from the multiplex PCR reads in MiXCR, one entry per CDR3 protein. The sample contains roughly 380,000 distinct CDR3 sequences, less than 20% of which appear only once. The CDR3 extends over 15 amino acids. CDR1 is SGHTA and CDR2 is FQGNSA in the germline V gene. V lost 7 bases, J lost 7 bases, and 23 bases lay in between.

Material: peripheral blood. The chain recombines TRBV7-2 with TRBJ2-7; D might be TRBD2 (7 bases). This clonotype was obtained from a woman aged 18-29 years with stable Graves' hyperthyroidism. The CDR3 loop is CASTRLGGGSGEQYF. CDR3 in DNA: TGTGCCAGCACCCGTTTGGGGGGGGGCTCGGGAGAGCAGTACTTC. Supplemented by reference TRBV7-2 and TRBJ2-7, the full variable domain reads GAGVSQSPSNKVTEKGKDVELRCDPISGHTALYWYRQSLGQGLEFLIYFQGNSAPDKSGLPSDRFSAERTGGSVSTLTIQRTQQEDSAVYLCASTRLGGGSGEQYFGPGTRLTVT.